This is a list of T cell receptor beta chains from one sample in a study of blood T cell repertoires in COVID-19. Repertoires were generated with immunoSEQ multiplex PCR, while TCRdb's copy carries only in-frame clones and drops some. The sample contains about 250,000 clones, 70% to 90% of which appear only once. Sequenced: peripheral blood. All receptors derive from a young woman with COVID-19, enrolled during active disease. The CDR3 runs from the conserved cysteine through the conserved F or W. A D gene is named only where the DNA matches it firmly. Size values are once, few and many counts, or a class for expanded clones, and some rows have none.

CASSSPGLTVKNIQYF | TGTGCCAGCAGCTCCCCGGGACTCACTGTCAAAAACATTCAGTACTTC | once | TRBJ2-4 | . | TRBV5-4
CASRPGTGLTDTQYF | TGTGCCAGCAGACCCGGGACAGGACTTACAGATACGCAGTATTTT | . | TRBJ2-3 | TRBD1 | TRBV11-3
CASSPAAGGYYEQYF | TGTGCCAGCAGCCCCGCGGCGGGGGGATACTACGAGCAGTACTTC | . | TRBJ2-7 | TRBD2 | TRBV9
CATSDVPDTQYF | TGTGCCACCAGTGACGTTCCCGATACGCAGTATTTT | . | TRBJ2-3 | . | TRBV24-1
CASSIQAPGVNLGELFF | TGTGCCAGTAGTATCCAAGCCCCAGGGGTTAATCTCGGGGAGCTGTTTTTT | . | TRBJ2-2 | . | TRBV19
CASSPQSLRVLGETQYF | TGTGCCAGCTCCCCCCAGTCTTTGCGGGTCTTAGGAGAGACCCAGTACTTC | . | TRBJ2-5 | . | TRBV18
CASSLGLADYNEQFF | TGTGCCAGCAGCTTGGGGCTAGCGGACTACAATGAGCAGTTCTTC | . | TRBJ2-1 | TRBD2 | TRBV5-8
CSAGAGEPQHF | TGCAGTGCGGGGGCTGGGGAGCCCCAGCATTTT | . | TRBJ1-5 | . | TRBV20-1
CASTPIGPIVGTGGGSNEQYF | TGTGCCAGCACCCCCATCGGACCTATTGTGGGGACAGGGGGCGGTTCAAACGAGCAGTACTTC | many | TRBJ2-7 | TRBD1 | TRBV7-9
CASSLQAPSYEQYF | TGTGCCAGCAGCCTACAGGCTCCCTCCTACGAGCAGTACTTC | . | TRBJ2-7 | . | TRBV7-2
CASRLAGGSKNIQYF | TGTGCAAGTCGCTTGGCGGGAGGGTCCAAAAACATTCAGTACTTC | few | TRBJ2-4 | . | TRBV12-2
CASSYPGQSLPGGRDTQYF | TGTGCCAGCAGCTACCCAGGCCAGTCCCTACCAGGAGGTAGAGATACGCAGTATTTT | . | TRBJ2-3 | . | TRBV5-6
CASSSRQGTEKLFF | TGTGCCAGCAGTTCCAGACAGGGCACTGAAAAACTGTTTTTT | . | TRBJ1-4 | TRBD1 | TRBV6-2/TRBV6-3
CASSLTGNTGELFF | TGTGCCAGTAGTTTGACAGGAAACACCGGGGAGCTGTTTTTT | . | TRBJ2-2 | . | TRBV19
CASGGGGLKLGEQYF | TGCGCCAGCGGTGGGGGCGGACTCAAATTGGGCGAGCAGTACTTC | . | TRBJ2-7 | . | TRBV5-1
CASSREGDTIYF | TGTGCCAGCAGCAGGGAAGGGGACACCATATATTTT | . | TRBJ1-3 | . | TRBV6-5
CATEGATGTDTQYF | TGTGCCACCGAAGGGGCGACAGGCACAGATACGCAGTATTTT | . | TRBJ2-3 | . | TRBV2
CASSHDSYGYTF | TGTGCCAGCAGTCATGACAGCTATGGCTACACCTTC | . | TRBJ1-2 | . | TRBV28
CASSVGQGSNQPQHF | TGTGCCAGTAGTGTTGGACAGGGGAGCAATCAGCCCCAGCATTTT | . | TRBJ1-5 | TRBD1 | TRBV19
CASRRQGGAGNTIYF | TGTGCCAGCAGAAGACAGGGGGGCGCTGGAAACACCATATATTTT | . | TRBJ1-3 | TRBD1 | TRBV6-5
CASRPRQGPTNEKLFF | TGTGCCAGCAGGCCCCGACAGGGCCCAACTAATGAAAAACTGTTTTTT | . | TRBJ1-4 | TRBD1 | TRBV7-9
CASSLALDRNYGYTF | TGTGCCAGCAGCTTAGCGCTAGACAGGAACTATGGCTACACCTTC | . | TRBJ1-2 | . | TRBV7-2
CASRANGGYTF | TGTGCCAGCAGGGCCAATGGTGGCTACACCTTC | . | TRBJ1-2 | . | TRBV6-5
CASSLGVGRDTDTQYF | TGTGCCAGCAGCTTAGGAGTGGGCCGTGACACAGATACGCAGTATTTT | . | TRBJ2-3 | . | TRBV7-9
CAWSAGTGQAFF | TGTGCCTGGAGTGCCGGGACAGGGCAAGCTTTCTTT | once | TRBJ1-1 | TRBD1 | TRBV30
CASSFPSTGWDTYGYTF | TGTGCCAGCAGCTTTCCTTCCACAGGGTGGGACACCTATGGCTACACCTTC | . | TRBJ1-2 | . | TRBV7-9
CASSLPTGGAMSNIQYF | TGTGCCAGCAGCTTACCGACGGGGGGCGCGATGAGTAACATTCAGTACTTC | . | TRBJ2-4 | . | TRBV11-3
CASRVGVTNEKLFF | TGTGCCAGCAGGGTAGGGGTCACGAATGAAAAACTGTTTTTT | . | TRBJ1-4 | . | TRBV6-5
CSVEEQQGNTGELFF | TGCAGCGTTGAGGAACAACAGGGGAACACCGGGGAGCTGTTTTTT | . | TRBJ2-2 | . | TRBV29-1
CAISEEGQKGNSPLHF | TGTGCCATCAGTGAGGAGGGACAGAAGGGAAATTCACCCCTCCACTTT | few | TRBJ1-6 | TRBD1 | TRBV10-3
CASSELGGSGNTIYF | TGTGCCAGCAGTGAATTAGGGGGCTCTGGAAACACCATATATTTT | . | TRBJ1-3 | . | TRBV6-1
CATSDSGTGVNEQFF | TGTGCCACCAGTGATTCCGGGACAGGGGTCAATGAGCAGTTCTTC | . | TRBJ2-1 | TRBD1 | TRBV24-1
CASSMDRVLLNYGYTF | TGCGCCAGCAGCATGGACAGGGTACTCTTAAACTATGGCTACACCTTC | . | TRBJ1-2 | TRBD1 | TRBV4-1
CASSYSDEQFF | TGTGCCAGCAGTTACTCCGATGAGCAGTTCTTC | . | TRBJ2-1 | . | TRBV6-5
CASSPTGGPINFSGNTIYF | TGTGCCAGCAGCCCCACAGGGGGACCTATCAACTTCTCTGGAAACACCATATATTTT | . | TRBJ1-3 | TRBD1 | TRBV11-3
CASSQGPGGPTDTQYF | TGCGCCAGCAGCCAAGGCCCGGGGGGGCCCACAGATACGCAGTATTTT | . | TRBJ2-3 | TRBD2 | TRBV4-3
CASSFGGGPYTGELFF | TGTGCCAGCAGCTTCGGCGGGGGGCCCTACACCGGGGAGCTGTTTTTT | once | TRBJ2-2 | TRBD2 | TRBV7-2
CASRRRGLAGKAYNEQFF | TGTGCCAGCAGGCGCAGGGGACTAGCGGGCAAAGCCTACAATGAGCAGTTCTTC | once | TRBJ2-1 | TRBD2 | TRBV5-6
CASTLTPGQGNTEAFF | TGCGCCAGCACCCTGACTCCGGGACAGGGGAACACTGAAGCTTTCTTT | . | TRBJ1-1 | TRBD1 | TRBV5-1
CASSPLDRGTGELFF | TGTGCCAGCAGTCCGCTTGACAGGGGCACCGGGGAGCTGTTTTTT | . | TRBJ2-2 | TRBD1 | TRBV27